Here is one T cell receptor beta chain with its context. Antigen unknown. The sample comes from a study of T cell responses to AZD1222 COVID-19 vaccine. J lost 4 bases, V lost 4 bases, and 5 bases had no gene match. Looked up from germline, CDR1 is SGHNT and CDR2 is YYREEE (reference sequence). The CDR3 spans 13 residues. Whole-study findings and limits: Vaccination with two AZD1222 doses was followed by a rise in Spike-specific TCR breadth and depth. Only a handful of AZD1222 recipients, roughly six in all, had baseline seropositivity.

Method: immunoSEQ multiplex PCR; TCRdb's copy keeps in-frame clones and lacks some. The table includes some 100,000 clones, roughly 87% detected once. This specimen consisted of peripheral blood, obtained on day 0 of AZD1222 vaccination. This TCR came from an adult in good health. V is TRBV5-4 and J is TRBJ2-7; TRBD2 agrees at 7 bases. The CDR3 region is CASSQRGTYEQYF. The CDR3 DNA is TGTGCCAGCAGCCAGCGGGGAACTTACGAGCAGTACTTC.